Given below is one T cell receptor (beta chain) in context. Its antigen is as yet unknown. TCRdb's table, derived via immunoSEQ multiplex PCR, lists solely in-frame clones and lacks some. The profile shows 23,000 or so clones, approximately 87% of them singletons. This record belongs to a study of T cells in localized non-small cell lung cancer. Study-wide results and caveats: T cell clonality was highest in uninvolved adjacent lung, above tumor.

V lost 4 bases, J lost 1 base, and 12 bases stayed unmatched. The length of the CDR3 is 18 residues. Germline CDR1 reads SGHDN; CDR2 reads FVKESK. The source of this sequence is a woman between 35 and 75 years old with stage I lung adenocarcinoma. The source material was peripheral blood, sampled before any cancer treatment. This chain joins TRBV14 and TRBJ2-3; 9 bases agree with TRBD2. The CDR3 coding sequence is TGTGCCAGCAGCCCGGGCGGGCGGGGGGGCCTCGGCACAGATACGCAGTATTTT. Encoded protein: CASSPGGRGGLGTDTQYF.